The 23 T cell receptor beta chains in this list originate from one sample, sequenced in a study of shared clonotypes between healthy human individuals. The protocol was immunoSEQ multiplex PCR, while the TCRdb copy is restricted to in-frame clones and leaves out a portion. Found here are some 790,000 clones, 72% of them singletons; the top ten hold under 2%. The sequenced sample was memory CD4+ T cells sorted from blood. Specified subset: CD45RA-negative fraction. The receptors were sampled from a woman in her thirties in good health.

The chain combines TRBV15 with TRBJ2-1, with 9 bases lining up with TRBD2. Germline loops: CDR1 LNHNV, CDR2 YYDKDF (reference sequence). J lost 3 bases, V lost 0 bases, and 6 bases had no gene match. The CDR3 covers 17 residues. The CDR3 bases are TGTGCCACCAGCAGAGATCTGGCGGGAGGGCTCTACAATGAGCAGTTCTTC. Its protein product is CATSRDLAGGLYNEQFF.

The V and J genes are TRBV6-5 and TRBJ2-3; D is possibly TRBD2 (6 bases). The germline gives CDR1 MNHEY, CDR2 SVGAGI. Trimming took off 0 bases at V and 4 bases at J, with 11 bases between the two ends. The CDR3 is 15 residues long. The CDR3 here is CASSYSGGDADTQYF. In DNA form, the CDR3 reads TGTGCCAGCAGTTACTCGGGAGGAGATGCAGATACGCAGTATTTT.

This clone was seen a few times. The gene calls are TRBV18 and TRBJ2-3, with 9 bases matching TRBD2. V was clipped by 8 bases and J by 5 bases; unmatched bases: 5. This CDR3 is built from 13 residues. The germline CDR1 and CDR2 sequences are KGHSH and LQKENI. In DNA form, the CDR3 reads TGTGCCAGCCGCTCTAGCGGGATAGATACGCAGTATTTT. Its translation is CASRSSGIDTQYF.

V usage is TRBV12-5 and J usage is TRBJ1-1; TRBD1 matches at 9 bases. The CDR3 runs to 16 residues. Per the germline V gene, CDR1 is LGHNT and CDR2 is FRNRAP. The junction had 11 bases not matched to a gene; V was cut back by 4 bases and J by 5 bases. The CDR3 sequence: CASGSTGGSWNTEAFF. The CDR3 bases are TGTGCTAGTGGTTCTACAGGGGGCAGTTGGAATACTGAAGCTTTCTTT.

This chain links TRBV5-1 with TRBJ2-1; D call uncertain. Germline CDR1 reads SGHRS; CDR2 reads YFSETQ. CDR3 length: 15 amino acids. The ends were cut back, 1 base at V and 7 bases at J, with 15 bases in the middle. CDR3 DNA: TGCGCCAGCAGCTTGTTCCCCCAGGCGGCTAATGAGCAGTTCTTC. Translation gives CASSLFPQAANEQFF.

Turning to this clone: Other DNA sequences in the same sample also yield this CDR3. This rearrangement joins TRBV19 to TRBJ2-2; no clear D gene. V lost 5 bases and J lost 2, with 3 bases in between. The CDR3 spans 12 residues. Looked up from germline, CDR1 is LNHDA and CDR2 is SQIVND (reference sequence). The CDR3 spells CASSLNTGELFF. Here the CDR3 DNA reads TGTGCCAGTAGTCTAAACACCGGGGAGCTGTTTTTT.

This chain uses TRBV11-2 with TRBJ1-1; a weak D match, TRBD1 (5 bases). There are 13 residues in the CDR3. The V end lost 2 bases, the J end lost 8 bases, and 12 bases lay between the germline ends. Germline V gene data show CDR1 as SGHAT and CDR2 as FQNNGV. Written as DNA, the CDR3 is TGTGCCAGCAGCTTATATGGGGGGATGGAAGCTTTCTTT. Translating it yields CASSLYGGMEAFF.

The table lists this clone with a few counts. The chain couples TRBV10-2 to TRBJ1-4; D is unclear. Germline V gene sequence: CDR1 WSHSY, CDR2 SAAADI. This CDR3 region has 14 residues. Deletions cut 4 bases from V and 5 bases from J, with 11 bases between. The CDR3 coding sequence is TGCGCCAGCAGTGGTAGGGAGTACAATGAAAAACTGTTTTTT. It yields the protein CASSGREYNEKLFF.

The chain carries TRBV7-2 and TRBJ2-7; 12 positions agree with TRBD2. CDR3 length equals 15 residues. Germline CDR1 reads SGHTA; CDR2 reads FQGNSA. J lost 4 bases, V lost 3 bases, and 4 bases had no gene match. The CDR3 region is CASSFRLAGAYEQYF. For the CDR3, the DNA is TGTGCCAGCAGCTTCCGACTAGCGGGAGCGTACGAGCAGTACTTC.

On this clone itself: This specimen includes other DNA sequences encoding the same CDR3. Written as DNA, the CDR3 is TGTGCCAGCAGCTCGGGACTAGCGGGGGTGAACACCGGGGAGCTGTTTTTT. This codes for CASSSGLAGVNTGELFF. V gene TRBV7-2 combines with J gene TRBJ2-2, with 14 bases lining up with TRBD2. Germline values: CDR1 SGHTA, CDR2 FQGNSA. Trimming cost V 4 bases and J 1 base; bases outside gene matches: 2. The CDR3 loop spans 17 amino acids.

The chain has TRBV28 and TRBJ2-7; D gene uncertain. Per the germline V gene, CDR1 is MDHEN and CDR2 is SYDVKM. Trimming removed 2 bases at V and 2 bases at J, with 7 bases between. This CDR3 contains 13 residues. The CDR3 coding sequence is TGTGCCAGCAGTTTAGGAGAACCCTACGAGCAGTACTTC. As protein: CASSLGEPYEQYF.

The chain carries TRBV27 and TRBJ2-7; 11 bases line up with TRBD1. V lost 4 bases, J lost 9 bases, and 8 bases stayed unmatched. The germline V gene encodes CDR1 MNHEY and CDR2 SMNVEV (reference sequence). This CDR3 has 14 amino acids. CDR3 protein: CASSYGTGGFWQYF. In DNA, the CDR3 is TGTGCCAGCAGTTACGGGACAGGGGGGTTCTGGCAGTACTTC.

This rearrangement joins TRBV11-2 to TRBJ2-3; TRBD2 agrees at 12 bases. The CDR3 sequence is 16 residues long. J lost 2 bases, V lost 5 bases, and 5 bases had no gene match. Germline V CDR1 and CDR2: SGHAT, FQNNGV. The CDR3 loop is CASSRGLAGFTDTQYF. CDR3 nucleotides: TGTGCCAGCAGCCGAGGACTAGCGGGATTCACAGATACGCAGTATTTT. The full variable domain, in which reference TRBV11-2 and TRBJ2-3 provide the parts outside the CDR3, is EAGVAQSPRYKIIEKRQSVAFWCNPISGHATLYWYQQILGQGPKLLIQFQNNGVVDDSQLPKDRFSAERLKGVDSTLKIQPAKLEDSAVYLCASSRGLAGFTDTQYFGPGTRLTVL.

The genes are TRBV19 and TRBJ2-3, with 7 positions matching TRBD2. Looked up from germline, CDR1 is LNHDA and CDR2 is SQIVND (reference sequence). The CDR3 runs to 14 residues. With V trimmed by 8 bases and J by 4 bases, 9 bases remained unmatched. CDR3 region: CASRGGSGADTQYF. CDR3 sequence (DNA): TGTGCCAGTCGGGGCGGGAGTGGGGCAGATACGCAGTATTTT.

J is TRBJ2-7 and V is TRBV11-2, with D tentatively TRBD1 (6 bases). V was shortened by 2 bases and J by 3 bases, with 14 bases between the two germline ends. Germline V gene sequence: CDR1 SGHAT, CDR2 FQNNGV. CDR3 size: 15 residues. CDR3 in DNA: TGTGCCAGCAGCTTAAGCGTGGGACAACTCTACGAGCAGTACTTC. This translates into CASSLSVGQLYEQYF. Drawing the rest from reference TRBV11-2 and TRBJ2-7, the complete variable domain is EAGVAQSPRYKIIEKRQSVAFWCNPISGHATLYWYQQILGQGPKLLIQFQNNGVVDDSQLPKDRFSAERLKGVDSTLKIQPAKLEDSAVYLCASSLSVGQLYEQYFGPGTRLTVT.

The sample holds one count of this clone. The chain links TRBV30 to TRBJ2-1; TRBD2 matches 9 bases. With V trimmed by 4 bases and J by 8 bases, 9 bases remained unmatched. The germline V gene has CDR1 GTSNPN and CDR2 SVGIG (reference sequence). The CDR3 spans 14 residues. The CDR3 protein is CAWNRGRAWDEQFF. The DNA for the CDR3 is TGTGCCTGGAACCGCGGGAGGGCCTGGGATGAGCAGTTCTTC. Looking up the rest from reference TRBV30 and TRBJ2-1 gives the full variable domain: SQTIHQWPATLVQPVGSPLSLECTVEGTSNPNLYWYRQAAGRGLQLLFYSVGIGQISSEVPQNLSASRPQDRQFILSSKKLLLSDSGFYLCAWNRGRAWDEQFFGPGTRLTVL.

The V call is TRBV7-9, the J call TRBJ1-4; D is undetermined. V was clipped by 3 bases and J by 4 bases, with 6 bases between them. There are 13 residues in the CDR3. Germline CDR1 is SEHNR and CDR2 is FQNEAQ (reference sequence). This CDR3 reads CASSFGLNEKLFF. The CDR3 region has the DNA TGTGCCAGCAGCTTTGGGCTTAATGAAAAACTGTTTTTT. The full variable domain, its missing parts supplied by reference TRBV7-9 and TRBJ1-4, is DTGVSQNPRHKITKRGQNVTFRCDPISEHNRLYWYRQTLGQGPEFLTYFQNEAQLEKSRLLSDRFSAERPKGSFSTLEIQRTEQGDSAMYLCASSFGLNEKLFFGSGTQLSVL.

V is TRBV28 and J is TRBJ2-3; 10 nucleotides line up with TRBD2. Unmatched junction bases numbered 3, after V lost 3 bases and J lost 3 bases. This CDR3 has 15 residues. Germline lookup yields CDR1 MDHEN and CDR2 SYDVKM. The CDR3 region is CASSFLAGVTDTQYF. For the CDR3, the DNA is TGTGCCAGCAGTTTCCTAGCGGGGGTGACAGATACGCAGTATTTT.

V and J are TRBV5-1 and TRBJ2-1; 7 nucleotides line up with TRBD1. The CDR3 sequence is 14 residues long. Looked up from germline, CDR1 is SGHRS and CDR2 is YFSETQ. The V gene end was trimmed by 3 bases and the J gene end by 3 bases; junction bases not matched to a gene: 3. Written as DNA, the CDR3 is TGCGCCAGCAGCTGGGGACAGAGCTACAATGAGCAGTTCTTC. Its protein is CASSWGQSYNEQFF.

The V and J genes are TRBV29-1 and TRBJ2-1, with D perhaps TRBD2 (6 bases). V gave up 3 bases and J gave up 4 bases, with 16 bases separating them. The CDR3 has 15 amino acids. Germline values: CDR1 SQVTM, CDR2 ANQGSEA. The CDR3 protein is CSVDPGLAPYNEQFF. Written as DNA, the CDR3 is TGCAGCGTTGACCCCGGGCTAGCGCCTTACAATGAGCAGTTCTTC.

The chain couples TRBV19 to TRBJ1-5, with D perhaps matching TRBD1 (6 bases). Germline-derived CDR1 and CDR2 are LNHDA and SQIVND (reference sequence). This CDR3 spans 15 amino acids. Trimming removed 1 base from V and 4 bases from J, with 11 bases in between. CDR3 coding DNA: TGTGCCAGTAGTATAGTAAGGGGGAGAAATCAGCCCCAGCATTTT. This translates into CASSIVRGRNQPQHF.

The chain uses TRBV6-5 and TRBJ1-1; D remains ambiguous. Trimming pared 5 bases from V and 5 bases from J, leaving 15 bases between. This CDR3 contains 14 residues. Germline CDR1 is MNHEY and CDR2 is SVGAGI. The CDR3 nucleotides read TGTGCCAGCAGTCAAGGACCCCTCGGGACTGAAGCTTTCTTT. Residues: CASSQGPLGTEAFF.

The gene calls are TRBV5-8 and TRBJ2-1, with D unresolved. The CDR3 covers 15 residues. The V end lost 0 bases, the J end lost 5 bases, and 12 bases lay between the germline ends. Per germline, CDR1 SGHTS and CDR2 YDEGEE. The CDR3, as DNA: TGTGCCAGCAGCTTGGGGCAGTTAGTGAACAATGAGCAGTTCTTC. Translated: CASSLGQLVNNEQFF.